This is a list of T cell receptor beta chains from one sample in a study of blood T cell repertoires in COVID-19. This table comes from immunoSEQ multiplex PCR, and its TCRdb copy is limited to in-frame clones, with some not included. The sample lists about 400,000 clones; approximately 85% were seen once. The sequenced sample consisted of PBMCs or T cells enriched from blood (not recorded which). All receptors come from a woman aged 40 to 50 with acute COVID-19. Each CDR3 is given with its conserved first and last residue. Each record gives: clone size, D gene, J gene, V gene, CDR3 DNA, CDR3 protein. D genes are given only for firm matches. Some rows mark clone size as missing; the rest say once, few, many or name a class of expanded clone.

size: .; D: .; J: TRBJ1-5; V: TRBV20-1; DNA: TGCAGTGCTAGTACGGGGGGCTATCAGCCCCAGCATTTT; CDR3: CSASTGGYQPQHF
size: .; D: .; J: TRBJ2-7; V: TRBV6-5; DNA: TGTGCCAGCAGAAATTCTTGGCAAGAGCAGTACTTC; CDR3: CASRNSWQEQYF
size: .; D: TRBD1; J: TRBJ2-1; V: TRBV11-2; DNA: TGTGCCAGCAGCTTTCAGGGGGCCGATGAGCAGTTCTTC; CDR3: CASSFQGADEQFF
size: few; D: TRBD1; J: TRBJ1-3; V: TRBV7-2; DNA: TGTGCCAGCAGCAAACAAACAGGGGCTGCTGGAAACACCATATATTTT; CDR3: CASSKQTGAAGNTIYF
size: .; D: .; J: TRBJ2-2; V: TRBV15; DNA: TGTGCCACCAGCAGAGATCCGGGGAACACCGGGGAGCTGTTTTTT; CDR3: CATSRDPGNTGELFF
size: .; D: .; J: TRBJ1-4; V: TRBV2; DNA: TGTGCCAGCAGTGTGGAGAGACAGGCTGAAAAACTGTTTTTT; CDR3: CASSVERQAEKLFF
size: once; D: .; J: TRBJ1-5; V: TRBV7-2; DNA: TGTGCCAGCTCCCTAGGGACAAGTCGTCAGCCCCAGCATTTT; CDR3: CASSLGTSRQPQHF
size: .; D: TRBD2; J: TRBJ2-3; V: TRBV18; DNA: TGTGCCAGCTCACCAGTAGCGGGGGCCGGAGATACGCAGTATTTT; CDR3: CASSPVAGAGDTQYF
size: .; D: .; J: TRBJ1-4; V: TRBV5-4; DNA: TGTGCCAGCAGCTTGGGGGGGGAAGCTAATGAAAAACTGTTTTTT; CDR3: CASSLGGEANEKLFF
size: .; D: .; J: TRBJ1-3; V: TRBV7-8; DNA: TGTGCCAGCAGCTTAGCCCAGGGCAGCTCTGGAAACACCATATATTTT; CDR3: CASSLAQGSSGNTIYF
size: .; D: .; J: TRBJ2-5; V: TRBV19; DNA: TGTGCCAGTAGTATTGTTACGGGGGAGACCCAGTACTTC; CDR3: CASSIVTGETQYF
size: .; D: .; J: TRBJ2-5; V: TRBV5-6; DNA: TGTGCCAGCAGCTTCCTACAGCAAGAGACCCAGTACTTC; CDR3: CASSFLQQETQYF
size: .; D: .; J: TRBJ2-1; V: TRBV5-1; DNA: TGCGCCAGCAGCTCTTCCGGGACTCACAATGAGCAGTTCTTC; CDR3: CASSSSGTHNEQFF
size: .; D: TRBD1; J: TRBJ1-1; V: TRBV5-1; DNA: TGCGCCACCAGACAGGGGGCAAACACTGAAGCTTTCTTT; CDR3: CATRQGANTEAFF
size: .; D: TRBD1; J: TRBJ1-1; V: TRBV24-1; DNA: TGTGCCACCAGTGGGACAGGGGGCAACACTGAAGCTTTCTTT; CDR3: CATSGTGGNTEAFF
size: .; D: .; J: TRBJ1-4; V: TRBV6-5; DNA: TGTGCCAGCAGCCGGACTGAAAAGGGCGAAAAACTGTTTTTT; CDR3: CASSRTEKGEKLFF
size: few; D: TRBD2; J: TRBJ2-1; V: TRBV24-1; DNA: TGTGCCACCAGTAAAGCGGGGGGCCCCTACAATGAGCAGTTCTTC; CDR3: CATSKAGGPYNEQFF
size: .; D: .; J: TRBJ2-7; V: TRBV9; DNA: TGTGCCAGCAGCGACCGGGACTCCCCTTTGAACGAGCAGTACTTC; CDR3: CASSDRDSPLNEQYF
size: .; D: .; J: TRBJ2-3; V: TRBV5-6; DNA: TGTGCCAGCAGCTTGCAACAGGAAGCGACAGATACGCAGTATTTT; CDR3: CASSLQQEATDTQYF
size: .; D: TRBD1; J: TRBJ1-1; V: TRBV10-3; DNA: TGTGCCATCAGTGAGCCGGACAGGGGGAACACTGAAGCTTTCTTT; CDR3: CAISEPDRGNTEAFF
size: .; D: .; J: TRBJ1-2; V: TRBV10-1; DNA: TGCGCCAGCAGCCCGAGTCTGCATTTTAACTATGGCTACACCTTC; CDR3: CASSPSLHFNYGYTF
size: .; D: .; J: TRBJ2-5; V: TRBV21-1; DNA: TGTGCCAGCAGCAAAAGTTTCGGGACAGGGGATGGGGAGACCCAGTACTTC; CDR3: CASSKSFGTGDGETQYF
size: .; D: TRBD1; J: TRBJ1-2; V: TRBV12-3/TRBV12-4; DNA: TGTGCCAGCACCTTGGACAGGGGGCATGGCTACACCTTC; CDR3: CASTLDRGHGYTF
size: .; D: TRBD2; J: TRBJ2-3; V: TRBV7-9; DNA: TGTGCCAGCAGCTCTCGCCGGACTAGCGGAAGCACAGATACGCAGTATTTT; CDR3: CASSSRRTSGSTDTQYF
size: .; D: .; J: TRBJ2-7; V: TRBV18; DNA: TGTGCCAGCTCCCCGGGGGTTAGCTCCTACGAGCAGTACTTC; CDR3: CASSPGVSSYEQYF
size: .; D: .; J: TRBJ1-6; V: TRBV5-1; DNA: TGCGCCAGCAGCTTACTACAGGGTGGGGATTCACCCCTCCACTTT; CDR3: CASSLLQGGDSPLHF
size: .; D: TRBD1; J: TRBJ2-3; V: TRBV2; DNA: TGTGCCAGCAGTGAAGGGCAGGGGGCACTAAATACGCAGTATTTT; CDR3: CASSEGQGALNTQYF
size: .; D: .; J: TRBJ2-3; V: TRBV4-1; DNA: TGCGCCAGCAGCCAAGATCCTATCCACACAGATACGCAGTATTTT; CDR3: CASSQDPIHTDTQYF
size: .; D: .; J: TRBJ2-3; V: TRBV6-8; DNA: TGTGCGCTGGGGGCGGGGGCACGCACAGATACGCAGTATTTT; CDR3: CALGAGARTDTQYF
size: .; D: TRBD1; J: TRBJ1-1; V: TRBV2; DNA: TGTGCCAGCAGTGATATGCCGGGGGACAGGGTGAACACTGAAGCTTTCTTT; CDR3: CASSDMPGDRVNTEAFF
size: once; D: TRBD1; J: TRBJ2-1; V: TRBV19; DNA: TGTGCCAGTGGGAAGACAGGGGGCTCCTACAATGAGCAGTTCTTC; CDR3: CASGKTGGSYNEQFF
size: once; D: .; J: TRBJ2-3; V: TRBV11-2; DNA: TGTGCCAGCAGCCCCGGAGGGTCCGTGTTTACGCAGTATTTT; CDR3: CASSPGGSVFTQYF
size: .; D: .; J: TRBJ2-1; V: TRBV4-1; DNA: TGCGCCAGCAGCGAAAGACAGCCGAGCTCCTACAATGAGCAGTTCTTC; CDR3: CASSERQPSSYNEQFF
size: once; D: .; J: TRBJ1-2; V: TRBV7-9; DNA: TGTGCCAGCAGCTTGGCAGGGGAAGTTGGCTACACCTTC; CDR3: CASSLAGEVGYTF
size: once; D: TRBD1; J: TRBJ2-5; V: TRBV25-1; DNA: TGTGCCAGCAGTGCTGCTTTTGGGACAGGTCAAGAGACCCAGTACTTC; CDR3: CASSAAFGTGQETQYF
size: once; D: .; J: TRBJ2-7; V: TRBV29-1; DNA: TGCAGCGTTGGGGACACCTACGAGCAGTACTTC; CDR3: CSVGDTYEQYF
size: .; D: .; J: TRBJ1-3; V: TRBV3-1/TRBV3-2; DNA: TGTGCCAGCAGCCACTGGTCAATAGAGGATTCTGGAAACACCATATATTTT; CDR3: CASSHWSIEDSGNTIYF
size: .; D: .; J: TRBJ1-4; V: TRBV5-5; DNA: TGTGCCAGCAGCCCACCCACAGCAGCAACTAATGAAAAACTGTTTTTT; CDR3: CASSPPTAATNEKLFF
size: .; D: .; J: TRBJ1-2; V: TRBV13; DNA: TGTGCCAGCAGCTTAGAGAGACAGGTGTTAGATGGCTACACCTTC; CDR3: CASSLERQVLDGYTF
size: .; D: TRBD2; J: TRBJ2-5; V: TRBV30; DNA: TGTGCCTGGAGTGGGCTAGCGGGGACTGAGACCCAGTACTTC; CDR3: CAWSGLAGTETQYF
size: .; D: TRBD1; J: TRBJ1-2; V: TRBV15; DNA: TGTGCCACCAGCGGTTTCACGGGTCAGGGGGTTGGTTTTGACTATGGCTACACCTTC; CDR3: CATSGFTGQGVGFDYGYTF